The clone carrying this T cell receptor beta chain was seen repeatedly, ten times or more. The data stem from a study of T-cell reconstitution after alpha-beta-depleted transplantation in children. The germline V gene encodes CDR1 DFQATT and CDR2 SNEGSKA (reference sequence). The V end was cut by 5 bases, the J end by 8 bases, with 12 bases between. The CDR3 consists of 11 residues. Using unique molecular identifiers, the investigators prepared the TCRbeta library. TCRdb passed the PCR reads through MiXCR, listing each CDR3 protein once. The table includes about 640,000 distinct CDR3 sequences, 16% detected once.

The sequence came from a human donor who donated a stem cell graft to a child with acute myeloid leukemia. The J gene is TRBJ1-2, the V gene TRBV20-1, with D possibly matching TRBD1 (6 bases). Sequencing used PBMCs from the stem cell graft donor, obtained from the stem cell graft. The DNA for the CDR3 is TGCAGTGCTCCTCAGGGGCAAGGCTACACCTTC. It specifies CSAPQGQGYTF.